This T cell receptor (beta chain) derives from a study of blood T cell repertoires in COVID-19. Looking at the study overall: The cDNA or gDNA used as material had been derived from T cells, B-cell-depleted T cells, or PBMCs.

TCRdb's table, derived via immunoSEQ multiplex PCR, lists solely in-frame clones and lacks some. The top ten clones hold about 2.7% of a sample with 150,000 to 200,000 clones, approximately 85% of them seen once. The count of this clone is one. The CDR3 is made up of 11 amino acids. The germline gives CDR1 MNHNS, CDR2 SASEGT. V was pared by 2 bases and J by 7 bases, with 4 bases between. Sequencing input: peripheral blood. The sequence derives from a woman of 80 years or more with COVID-19, enrolled during active disease. This sequence joins TRBV6-1 and TRBJ2-3, with unresolved D. For the CDR3, the DNA is TGTGCCAGCAGTGAAAAGCATACGCAGTATTTT. As protein: CASSEKHTQYF.